Below are 9 T cell receptor beta chains sequenced from a single sample in a study of T-cell memory formation after mild COVID-19. TCRdb called the 5' RACE reads again in MiXCR, with one record for every CDR3 protein. The table includes more than 400,000 distinct CDR3 sequences, roughly 18% detected once. The specimen was PBMCs or a T cell subset sorted from them (not recorded which). These receptors came from an adult woman who had mild COVID-19 (a few samples of this study predate the infection). Cell type and time point are not known.

Ten or more counts support this clonotype. The chain combines TRBV7-9 with TRBJ2-1, with TRBD2 identical over 9 bases. Germline CDR1 SEHNR, CDR2 FQNEAQ (reference sequence). There are 14 residues in the CDR3. V lost 9 bases and J lost 4; bases outside the gene matches: 7. The CDR3 here is CASKALAGYNEQFF. CDR3 in DNA: TGTGCCAGTAAAGCCCTAGCGGGGTACAATGAGCAGTTCTTC.

This clonotype was picked up a small number of times. The chain carries TRBV9 and TRBJ2-3, with D perhaps TRBD2 (5 bases). Germline assignment: CDR1 SGDLS and CDR2 YYNGEE. The CDR3 runs 15 residues. The V and J ends lost 4 bases and 1 base respectively, with 13 bases between them. CDR3 DNA: TGTGCCAGCAGCACTTTTGTTAGCGGCACAGATACGCAGTATTTT. Translation: CASSTFVSGTDTQYF.

The chain employs TRBV5-1 and TRBJ1-3; D is ambiguous. Trimming shortened V by 0 bases and J by 4 bases, and 8 bases separated the two germline ends. Germline V lookup: CDR1 SGHRS, CDR2 YFSETQ. CDR3 length: 14 residues. This CDR3 is CASSLEAMGNTIYF. The CDR3, as DNA: TGCGCCAGCAGCTTGGAGGCGATGGGAAACACCATATATTTT. Full variable domain (missing parts from reference TRBV5-1 and TRBJ1-3): KAGVTQTPRYLIKTRGQQVTLSCSPISGHRSVSWYQQTPGQGLQFLFEYFSETQRNKGNFPGRFSGRQFSNSRSEMNVSTLELGDSALYLCASSLEAMGNTIYFGEGSWLTVV.

There are a few counts of this clonotype. The V and J genes are TRBV7-9 and TRBJ1-1; tentatively, D is TRBD1 (5 bases). With 4 bases removed from V and 3 bases from J, the gap between germline ends came to 18 bases. Per germline, CDR1 SEHNR and CDR2 FQNEAQ (reference sequence). The CDR3 is made up of 16 amino acids. CDR3 residues: CASSSVPGGGDTEAFF. The CDR3, as DNA: TGTGCCAGCAGCTCCGTTCCGGGGGGAGGGGACACTGAAGCTTTCTTT.

This chain joins TRBV24-1 and TRBJ2-2; TRBD1 matches at 9 bases. Germline CDR1 reads KGHDR; CDR2 reads SFDVKD. This CDR3 region has 16 residues. J was trimmed by 1 base and V by 8 bases; bases with no gene match: 7. DNA of the CDR3: TGTGCCACCAAGAAGACGGGACAGGGGAACACCGGGGAGCTGTTTTTT. This encodes CATKKTGQGNTGELFF.

This sequence joins TRBV3-1 and TRBJ2-1, with 10 positions matching TRBD2. The CDR3 contains 15 residues. Germline V gene data show CDR1 as LGHDT and CDR2 as YNNKEL (reference sequence). The trim removed 1 base at V and 4 bases at J, leaving 1 base unmatched. CDR3 sequence reads: CASSQGSGGYNEQFF. The DNA for the CDR3 is TGTGCCAGCAGCCAAGGTAGCGGGGGGTACAATGAGCAGTTCTTC.

In DNA form, the CDR3 reads TGCGCCAGCAGCCAAGGGTGGTTAAGTGGTCAGAAAAAGACCTACAATGAGCAGTTCTTC. It is translated as CASSQGWLSGQKKTYNEQFF. The chain carries TRBV4-1 and TRBJ2-1; no clear D. This CDR3 has 20 amino acids. Deletions cut 1 base from V and 2 bases from J, with 24 bases between. The germline V gene encodes CDR1 MGHRA and CDR2 YSYEKL.

The V and J genes are TRBV10-3 and TRBJ1-5; weak D call: TRBD1 (6 bases). Germline CDR1 reads ENHRY; CDR2 reads SYGVKD. V lost 6 bases to trimming and J lost 2 bases, with 14 bases between them. The CDR3 totals 15 residues. DNA of the CDR3: TGTGCCATCAGATCACAGGGATCCGGCAATCAGCCCCAGCATTTT. Its protein is CAIRSQGSGNQPQHF.

This clonotype has more than one count but fewer than ten. The chain links TRBV7-2 to TRBJ2-3; 9 bases are a match to TRBD2. With V trimmed by 1 base and J by 2 bases, 7 bases remained unmatched. Germline assignment: CDR1 SGHTA and CDR2 FQGNSA. This CDR3 spans 17 amino acids. The CDR3 sequence is CASSLVATSGYTDTQYF. The CDR3, as DNA: TGTGCCAGCAGCTTAGTAGCGACTAGCGGATACACAGATACGCAGTATTTT.